This TCR beta chain stems from a study of chemoradiotherapy in HPV16-positive cancers. Clones were read by immunoSEQ multiplex PCR, and TCRdb kept only the in-frame ones, dropping some. The table shows 3,600 or so clones, with around four fifths occurring only once. V was pared by 2 bases and J by 1 base, with 7 bases between. The CDR3 contains 14 residues. The V gene's germline CDR1 is KGHSH and CDR2 LQKENI. This sequence joins TRBV18 and TRBJ2-3; TRBD1 might be the D (5 bases). This clonotype was sampled from a human donor with HPV-associated anogenital cancer. This material was collected from a patient who underwent chemoradiotherapy. The chain's CDR3 is CASSPVTGTDTQYF. In DNA, the CDR3 is TGTGCCAGCTCACCAGTGACAGGCACAGATACGCAGTATTTT.